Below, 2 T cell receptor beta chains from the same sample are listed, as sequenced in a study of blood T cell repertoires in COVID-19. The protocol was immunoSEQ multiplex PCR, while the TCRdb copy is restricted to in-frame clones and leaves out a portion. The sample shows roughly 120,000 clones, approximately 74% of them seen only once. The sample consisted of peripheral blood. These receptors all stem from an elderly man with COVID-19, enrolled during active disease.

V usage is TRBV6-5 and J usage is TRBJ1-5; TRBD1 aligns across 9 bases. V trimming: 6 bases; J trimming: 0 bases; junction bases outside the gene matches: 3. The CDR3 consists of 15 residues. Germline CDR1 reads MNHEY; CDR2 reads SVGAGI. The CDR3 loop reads CASRRDRDSNQPQHF. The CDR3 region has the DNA TGTGCCAGCAGGAGGGACAGGGATAGCAATCAGCCCCAGCATTTT.

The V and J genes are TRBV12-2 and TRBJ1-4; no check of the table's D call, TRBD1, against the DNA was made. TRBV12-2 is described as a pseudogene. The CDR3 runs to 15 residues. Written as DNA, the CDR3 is TGTGCAAGTCGCCCCCCCAGGGGGTTGGGTGAAAAACTGTTTTTT. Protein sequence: CASRPPRGLGEKLFF.